The 13 T cell receptor beta chains below were found in one sample sequenced in a study of cytomegalovirus exposure and HLA in healthy donors. The table came from immunoSEQ multiplex PCR; TCRdb's copy has only in-frame clones and leaves some out. The sample gives some 120,000 clones, 80% to 90% of which show up once; approximately 2% is in the top ten. Sequenced: PBMCs. The receptor set was obtained from a woman aged 18 to 35 in good health and CMV-seronegative.

The sample holds one count of this clone. At the DNA level, this CDR3 is encoded by other sequences in the same sample as well. V usage is TRBV30 and J usage is TRBJ1-4; D may be TRBD1 (6 bases). The germline gives CDR1 GTSNPN, CDR2 SVGIG (reference sequence). The CDR3 is 14 residues long. The V end lost 3 bases, the J end lost 8 bases, and 16 bases lay between the germline ends. The CDR3 DNA follows: TGTGCCTGGAGCACGGGACAAGGCAACGAAAAACTGTTTTTT. Amino acid sequence: CAWSTGQGNEKLFF.

The chain joins TRBV28 to TRBJ1-3; TRBD1 matches 8 bases. Germline loops: CDR1 MDHEN, CDR2 SYDVKM. Trimming cost V 5 bases and J 4 bases; bases outside gene matches: 4. This CDR3 has 14 residues. CDR3 sequence: CASSTGGRGNTIYF. CDR3 DNA sequence: TGTGCCAGCAGTACAGGGGGGAGAGGAAACACCATATATTTT.

This clone is a singleton in its sample. The genes are TRBV27 and TRBJ1-1; 8 bases line up with TRBD1. CDR1 and CDR2 from the germline V gene are MNHEY and SMNVEV (reference sequence). The CDR3 has 15 residues. Trimming took 2 bases from V and 5 from J; bases not matched to a gene: 7. The CDR3 DNA is TGTGCCAGCAGTTTAAAATACAGGGGGTGGACTGAAGCTTTCTTT. Amino acids: CASSLKYRGWTEAFF.

The V call is TRBV11-3, the J call TRBJ2-1; D not resolved. The CDR3 length is 16 residues. With 5 bases removed from V and 0 bases from J, the gap between germline ends came to 14 bases. Germline V lookup: CDR1 SGHNT, CDR2 YENEEA. CDR3 DNA: TGTGCCAGCAGCCGGGTGGGTAGCACCTCCTACAATGAGCAGTTCTTC. Translation gives CASSRVGSTSYNEQFF.

The chain combines TRBV27 with TRBJ2-7; D gene ambiguous. Germline CDR1 reads MNHEY; CDR2 reads SMNVEV (reference sequence). The CDR3 is 11 amino acids. Trimming stripped 5 bases from V and 3 bases from J, with 5 bases between. The DNA for the CDR3 is TGTGCCAGCAGTACTGGCTACGAGCAGTACTTC. Amino acids: CASSTGYEQYF.

This chain connects TRBV7-9 to TRBJ1-1; weak D call: TRBD1 (5 bases). V lost 1 base and J 6 bases, leaving 15 bases between the germline ends. The CDR3 has 15 residues. The V gene's germline CDR1 is SEHNR and CDR2 FQNEAQ (reference sequence). CDR3 amino acids: CASSLEGTAGAEAFF. For the CDR3, the DNA is TGTGCCAGCAGCTTAGAGGGGACGGCGGGGGCTGAAGCTTTCTTT.

This rearrangement joins TRBV6-4 to TRBJ2-3; TRBD2 matches at 9 bases. Germline values: CDR1 MRHNA, CDR2 SNTAGT. This CDR3 comprises 14 residues. V shed 6 bases, J shed 3 bases, and the junction held 4 bases outside the gene matches. The CDR3 here is CASSRGGGTDTQYF. The CDR3 DNA reads TGTGCCAGCAGCCGCGGGGGGGGGACAGATACGCAGTATTTT.

CDR3 region: CASSPVAGANEQFF. The CDR3, as DNA: TGTGCCAGCAGCCCCGTAGCGGGGGCCAATGAGCAGTTCTTC. The chain links TRBV6-5 to TRBJ2-1, with 9 bases that match TRBD2. CDR1 and CDR2 (germline): MNHEY, SVGAGI. CDR3 length equals 14 residues. V lost 6 bases to trimming and J lost 6 bases; unmatched junction nucleotides: 6.

The rearrangement links TRBV19 to TRBJ1-2; a weak D match, TRBD1 (5 bases). Germline V CDR1 and CDR2: LNHDA, SQIVND (reference sequence). V lost 5 bases and J lost 3, with 13 bases in between. This CDR3 is 14 amino acids long. CDR3 region: CASSPRGGYYGYTF. CDR3 bases: TGTGCCAGTAGTCCCCGGGGGGGATACTATGGCTACACCTTC.

This clone was observed a single time. V is TRBV4-2 and J is TRBJ2-2; TRBD1 might be the D (6 bases). Germline V gene sequence: CDR1 LGHNA, CDR2 YNFKEQ. The V gene lost 4 bases and the J gene lost 1 base, with 13 bases spanning the gap. The CDR3 covers 16 residues. This chain's CDR3 is CASSPGQMGNTGELFF. The CDR3, as DNA: TGTGCCAGCAGCCCCGGACAGATGGGGAACACCGGGGAGCTGTTTTTT.

This chain links TRBV19 with TRBJ1-2; 9 bases line up with TRBD1. V dropped 7 bases and J dropped 6; count of bases not matched to a gene: 15. Per germline, CDR1 LNHDA and CDR2 SQIVND (reference sequence). The CDR3 runs 16 residues. The CDR3 spells CASTMGQGKGNDGYTF. As DNA, the CDR3 is TGTGCCAGTACCATGGGACAGGGAAAAGGCAACGATGGCTACACCTTC.

This clone is a singleton in its sample. This rearrangement joins TRBV5-1 to TRBJ2-5; D possibly corresponds to TRBD1 (6 bases). Looked up from germline, CDR1 is SGHRS and CDR2 is YFSETQ. With 2 bases removed from V and 2 bases from J, the gap between germline ends came to 7 bases. CDR3 length: 13 residues. This CDR3 is CASSFTGQETQYF. CDR3 in DNA: TGCGCCAGCAGCTTTACAGGGCAAGAGACCCAGTACTTC. Based on the CDR3 plus reference TRBV5-1 and TRBJ2-5, the full variable domain is KAGVTQTPRYLIKTRGQQVTLSCSPISGHRSVSWYQQTPGQGLQFLFEYFSETQRNKGNFPGRFSGRQFSNSRSEMNVSTLELGDSALYLCASSFTGQETQYFGPGTRLLVL.

The chain uses TRBV6-5 and TRBJ1-3, with D unclear. V was trimmed by 6 bases and J by 4 bases, leaving 10 bases between them. The CDR3 runs to 13 residues. The germline V gene has CDR1 MNHEY and CDR2 SVGAGI. The DNA for the CDR3 is TGTGCCAGCAGCCCCCGTCCGGGAAACACCATATATTTT. Translation gives CASSPRPGNTIYF.